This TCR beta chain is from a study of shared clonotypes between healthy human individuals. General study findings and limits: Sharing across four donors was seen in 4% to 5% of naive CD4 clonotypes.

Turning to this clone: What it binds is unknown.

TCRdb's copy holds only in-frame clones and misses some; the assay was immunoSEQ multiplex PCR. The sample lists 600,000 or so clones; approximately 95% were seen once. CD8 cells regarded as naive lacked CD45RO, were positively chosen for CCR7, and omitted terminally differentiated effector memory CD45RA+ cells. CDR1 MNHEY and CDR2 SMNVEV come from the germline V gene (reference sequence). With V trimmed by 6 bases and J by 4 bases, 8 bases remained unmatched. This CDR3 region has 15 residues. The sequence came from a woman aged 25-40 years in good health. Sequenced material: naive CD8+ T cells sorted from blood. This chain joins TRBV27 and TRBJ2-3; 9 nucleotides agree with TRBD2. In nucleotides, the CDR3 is TGTGCCAGCAGCCCTCATAGGACTAGCGCAGATACGCAGTATTTT. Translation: CASSPHRTSADTQYF.